These T cell receptor beta chains were read from a single sample in a study of blood T cell repertoires in COVID-19. The protocol was immunoSEQ multiplex PCR, while the TCRdb copy is restricted to in-frame clones and leaves out a portion. Of 300,000 to 400,000 clones in the sample, 88% were seen once. Material for sequencing was PBMCs or T cells enriched from blood (not recorded which). These receptors were collected from a woman under 30 who had recovered from COVID-19. Both conserved end residues are part of each CDR3. D genes are given only for firm matches. Rows may omit the clone size; those that give it use once, few, many or a size class.

J gene: TRBJ1-5
clone size: NA
V gene: TRBV21-1
D gene: NA
CDR3 DNA: TGTGCCAGCCCCCAGCCGGGTAATAGCAATCAGCCCCAGCATTTT
CDR3 protein: CASPQPGNSNQPQHF

J gene: TRBJ1-4
clone size: once
V gene: TRBV4-3
D gene: NA
CDR3 DNA: TGCGCCAGCAGCCAAGCCACAGGGCGTGGGGAAAAACTGTTTTTT
CDR3 protein: CASSQATGRGEKLFF

J gene: TRBJ1-3
clone size: NA
V gene: TRBV25-1
D gene: NA
CDR3 DNA: TGTGCCAGCAGCCACCACAGGGTCTCTGGAAACACCATATATTTT
CDR3 protein: CASSHHRVSGNTIYF

J gene: TRBJ1-2
clone size: NA
V gene: TRBV9
D gene: NA
CDR3 DNA: TGTGCCAGCAGCTCCACAAACTATGGCTACACCTTC
CDR3 protein: CASSSTNYGYTF

J gene: TRBJ2-5
clone size: NA
V gene: TRBV11-2
D gene: NA
CDR3 DNA: TGTGCCAGCAGCCCACGGGGGGCAGGGGTAGAGACCCAGTACTTC
CDR3 protein: CASSPRGAGVETQYF

J gene: TRBJ1-5
clone size: NA
V gene: TRBV7-6
D gene: NA
CDR3 DNA: TGTGCCAGCAGCCCCGAACAGGGTAGTCAGCCCCAGCATTTT
CDR3 protein: CASSPEQGSQPQHF

J gene: TRBJ2-3
clone size: NA
V gene: TRBV6-5
D gene: NA
CDR3 DNA: TGTGCCAGCATGGTGGGTGGGGGGGCTATAGATACGCAGTATTTT
CDR3 protein: CASMVGGGAIDTQYF

J gene: TRBJ2-7
clone size: NA
V gene: TRBV18
D gene: NA
CDR3 DNA: TGTGCCAGCTCAGATTTCAAGACAGCATCCTACGAGCAGTACTTC
CDR3 protein: CASSDFKTASYEQYF

J gene: TRBJ2-1
clone size: NA
V gene: TRBV5-1
D gene: TRBD1
CDR3 DNA: TGCGCCAGCAGCTTTAAACAGGGGGGCTCGTTGTATGAGCAGTTCTTC
CDR3 protein: CASSFKQGGSLYEQFF

J gene: TRBJ1-3
clone size: NA
V gene: TRBV30
D gene: NA
CDR3 DNA: TGTGCCTGGAAAGCTAGAGGCTACTCTGGAAACACCATATATTTT
CDR3 protein: CAWKARGYSGNTIYF

J gene: TRBJ1-1
clone size: NA
V gene: TRBV13
D gene: TRBD1
CDR3 DNA: TGTGCCAGCAGCTTATCGACAGGGTTGGACACTGAAGCTTTCTTT
CDR3 protein: CASSLSTGLDTEAFF

J gene: TRBJ2-3
clone size: NA
V gene: TRBV19
D gene: TRBD2
CDR3 DNA: TGTGCCAGTAGTACTAGCGGGGTAAAGGTTACAGATACGCAGTATTTT
CDR3 protein: CASSTSGVKVTDTQYF